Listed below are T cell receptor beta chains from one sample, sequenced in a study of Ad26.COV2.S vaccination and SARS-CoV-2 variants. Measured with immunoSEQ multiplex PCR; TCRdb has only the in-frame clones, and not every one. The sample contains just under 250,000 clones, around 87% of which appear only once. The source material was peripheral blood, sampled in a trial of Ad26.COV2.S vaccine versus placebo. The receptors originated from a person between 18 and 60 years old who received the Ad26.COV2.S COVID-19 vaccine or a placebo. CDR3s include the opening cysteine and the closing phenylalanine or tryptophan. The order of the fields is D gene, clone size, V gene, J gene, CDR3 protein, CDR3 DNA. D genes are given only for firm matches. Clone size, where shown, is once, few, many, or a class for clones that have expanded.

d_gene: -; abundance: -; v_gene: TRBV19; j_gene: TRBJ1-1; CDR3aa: CASSITPNTEAFF; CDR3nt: TGTGCCAGTAGTATTACCCCGAACACTGAAGCTTTCTTT
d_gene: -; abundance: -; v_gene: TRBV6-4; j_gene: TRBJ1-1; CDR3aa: CASSEEGGTEAFF; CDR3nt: TGTGCCAGCAGTGAGGAAGGAGGCACTGAAGCTTTCTTT
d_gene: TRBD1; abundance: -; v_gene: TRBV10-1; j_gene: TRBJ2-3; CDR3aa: CASRGQATDTQYF; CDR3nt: TGCGCCAGCAGGGGACAGGCCACAGATACGCAGTATTTT
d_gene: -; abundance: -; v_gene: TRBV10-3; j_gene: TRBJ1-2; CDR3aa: CAISEEGNYGYTF; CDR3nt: TGTGCCATCAGTGAAGAAGGGAACTATGGCTACACCTTC
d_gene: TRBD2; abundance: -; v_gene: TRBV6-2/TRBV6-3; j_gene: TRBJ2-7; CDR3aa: CASSYSPRILAGGSYEQYF; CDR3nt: TGTGCCAGCAGTTACTCGCCCAGGATACTAGCGGGTGGGTCCTACGAGCAGTACTTC
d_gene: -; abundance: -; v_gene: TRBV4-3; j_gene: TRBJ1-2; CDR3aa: CASSPQYRDYGYTF; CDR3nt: TGCGCCAGCAGCCCCCAGTACAGGGACTATGGCTACACCTTC
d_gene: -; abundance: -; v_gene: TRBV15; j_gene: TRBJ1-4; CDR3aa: CATSRFHPSGRNEKLFF; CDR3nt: TGTGCCACCAGCAGATTTCATCCCTCCGGTCGTAATGAAAAACTGTTTTTT
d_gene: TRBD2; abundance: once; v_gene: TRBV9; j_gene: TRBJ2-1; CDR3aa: CASSTAGGGAGAYNEQFF; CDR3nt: TGTGCCAGCAGCACAGCGGGAGGGGGGGCGGGCGCCTACAATGAGCAGTTCTTC
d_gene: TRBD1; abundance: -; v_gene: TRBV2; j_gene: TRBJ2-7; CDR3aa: CASSEDFWDRGPEQYF; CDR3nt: TGTGCCAGCAGTGAAGACTTCTGGGACAGGGGACCCGAGCAGTACTTC
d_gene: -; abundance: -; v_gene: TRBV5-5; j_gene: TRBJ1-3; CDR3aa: CASSTSGSGNTIYF; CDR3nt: TGTGCCAGCAGCACTTCCGGATCTGGAAACACCATATATTTT
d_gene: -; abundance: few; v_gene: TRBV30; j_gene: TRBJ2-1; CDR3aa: CACSWDSGTHFF; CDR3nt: TGTGCCTGTTCATGGGACTCCGGTACCCACTTCTTC
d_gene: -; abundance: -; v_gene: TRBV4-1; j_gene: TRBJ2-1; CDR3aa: CASTRTGRDNEQFF; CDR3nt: TGCGCCAGTACTCGGACAGGGAGGGACAATGAGCAGTTCTTC
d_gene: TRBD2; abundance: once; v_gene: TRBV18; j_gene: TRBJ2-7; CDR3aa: CASSPPIGEGTYEQYF; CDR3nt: TGTGCCAGCTCACCACCGATCGGGGAGGGCACCTACGAGCAGTACTTC
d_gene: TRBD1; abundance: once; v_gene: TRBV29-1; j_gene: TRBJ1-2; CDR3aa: CSLEQGRFYGYTF; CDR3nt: TGCAGTCTCGAACAGGGGCGATTCTATGGCTACACCTTC
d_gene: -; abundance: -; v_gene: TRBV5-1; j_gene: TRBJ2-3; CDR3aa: CASSLALGLHTQYF; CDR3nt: TGCGCCAGCAGCTTGGCTCTAGGATTGCATACGCAGTATTTT
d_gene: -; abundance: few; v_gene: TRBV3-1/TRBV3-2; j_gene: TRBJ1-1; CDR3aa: CASSQDDFGTEAFF; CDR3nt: TGTGCCAGCAGCCAAGACGACTTTGGGACTGAAGCTTTCTTT
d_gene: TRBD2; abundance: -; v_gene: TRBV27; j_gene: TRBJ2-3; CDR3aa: CASSLLGLAITDTQYF; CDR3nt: TGTGCCAGCAGTTTACTCGGACTAGCGATCACAGATACGCAGTATTTT
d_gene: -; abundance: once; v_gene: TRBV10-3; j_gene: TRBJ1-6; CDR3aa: CAISEGSPLHF; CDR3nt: TGTGCCATCAGTGAGGGTTCACCCCTCCACTTT
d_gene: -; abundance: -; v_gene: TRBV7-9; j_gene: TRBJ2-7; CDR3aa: CASSLFSGRVREQYF; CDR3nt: TGTGCCAGCAGCTTATTTAGTGGCAGGGTTCGCGAGCAGTACTTC
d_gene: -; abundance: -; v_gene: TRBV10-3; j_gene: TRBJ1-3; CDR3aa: CAIRGFSGNTIYF; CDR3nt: TGTGCCATCAGGGGGTTCTCTGGAAACACCATATATTTT
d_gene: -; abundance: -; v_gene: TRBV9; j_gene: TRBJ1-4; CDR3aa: CASSVDEGTNEKLFF; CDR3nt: TGTGCCAGCAGCGTAGACGAGGGGACTAATGAAAAACTGTTTTTT
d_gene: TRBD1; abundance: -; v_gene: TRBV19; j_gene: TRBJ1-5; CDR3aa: CASSSSGTVGGWSNQPQHF; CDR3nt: TGTGCCAGTAGTAGCTCCGGGACAGTGGGGGGTTGGAGCAATCAGCCCCAGCATTTT
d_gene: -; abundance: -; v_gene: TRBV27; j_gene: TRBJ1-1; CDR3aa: CASSLSFLTEAFF; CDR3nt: TGTGCCAGCAGTTTATCGTTCTTGACTGAAGCTTTCTTT
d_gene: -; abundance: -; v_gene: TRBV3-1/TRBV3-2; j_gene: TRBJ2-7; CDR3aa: CASSQGQGGEQYF; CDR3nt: TGTGCCAGCAGCCAAGGACAGGGAGGCGAGCAGTACTTC
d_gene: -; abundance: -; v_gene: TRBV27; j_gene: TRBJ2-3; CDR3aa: CASSLRGAGADTQYF; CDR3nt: TGTGCCAGCAGTTTAAGGGGGGCAGGGGCAGATACGCAGTATTTT
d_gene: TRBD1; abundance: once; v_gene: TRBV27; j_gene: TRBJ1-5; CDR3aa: CASRRGGRGQPQHF; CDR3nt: TGTGCCAGCAGGCGAGGGGGCAGGGGTCAGCCCCAGCATTTT
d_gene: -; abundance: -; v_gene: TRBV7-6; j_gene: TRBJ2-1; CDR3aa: CASSSIQGFAHNEQFF; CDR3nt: TGTGCCAGCAGCTCGATACAGGGTTTCGCACACAATGAGCAGTTCTTC
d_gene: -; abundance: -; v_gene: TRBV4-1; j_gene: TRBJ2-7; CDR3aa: CASARGIWREQYF; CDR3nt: TGCGCCAGCGCCCGCGGAATCTGGCGGGAGCAGTACTTC
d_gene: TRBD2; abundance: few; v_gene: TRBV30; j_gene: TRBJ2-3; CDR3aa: CAWSTFSGGATDTQYF; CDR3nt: TGTGCCTGGAGTACGTTTAGCGGGGGGGCCACAGATACGCAGTATTTT
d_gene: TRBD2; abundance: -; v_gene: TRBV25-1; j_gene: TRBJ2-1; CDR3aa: CASSAKEGLAVYNEQFF; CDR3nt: TGTGCCAGCAGTGCCAAAGAAGGACTAGCGGTTTACAATGAGCAGTTCTTC
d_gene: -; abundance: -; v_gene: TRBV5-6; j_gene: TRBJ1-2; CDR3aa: CASSLGRGIGGYTF; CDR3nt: TGTGCCAGCAGCTTGGGAAGGGGAATTGGGGGCTACACCTTC
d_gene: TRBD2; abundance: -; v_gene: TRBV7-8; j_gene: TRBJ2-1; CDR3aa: CASSLRFFGGRVSSSYNEQFF; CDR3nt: TGTGCCAGCAGCTTGAGGTTTTTTGGCGGGAGGGTGTCTAGTTCCTACAATGAGCAGTTCTTC
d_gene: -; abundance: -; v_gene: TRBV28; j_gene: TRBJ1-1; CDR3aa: CASSPVGYTEAFF; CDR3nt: TGTGCCAGCAGTCCCGTTGGATACACTGAAGCTTTCTTT
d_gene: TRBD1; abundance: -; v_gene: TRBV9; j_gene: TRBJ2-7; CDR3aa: CASSVGGTGGDYEQYF; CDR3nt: TGTGCCAGCAGCGTAGGTGGGACAGGGGGCGATTACGAGCAGTACTTC
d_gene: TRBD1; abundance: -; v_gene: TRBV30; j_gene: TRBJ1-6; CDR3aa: CAWSGDSGSPLHF; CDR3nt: TGTGCCTGGAGCGGGGACAGTGGATCACCCCTCCACTTT
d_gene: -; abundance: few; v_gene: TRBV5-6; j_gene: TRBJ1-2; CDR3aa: CASSWEGVGDYGYTF; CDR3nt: TGTGCCAGCAGCTGGGAAGGGGTAGGGGACTATGGCTACACCTTC
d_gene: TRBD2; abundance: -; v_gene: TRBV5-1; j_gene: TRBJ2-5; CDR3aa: CASSLLLADEETQYF; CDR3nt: TGCGCCAGCAGCTTGTTACTAGCGGACGAAGAGACCCAGTACTTC
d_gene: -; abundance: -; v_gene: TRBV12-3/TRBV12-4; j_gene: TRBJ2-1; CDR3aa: CASSFEGVEQFF; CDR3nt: TGTGCCAGCAGTTTTGAGGGGGTTGAGCAGTTCTTC
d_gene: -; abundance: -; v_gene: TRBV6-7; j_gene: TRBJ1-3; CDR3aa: CASSYSAVFSSGNTIYF; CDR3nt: TGTGCCAGCAGTTACTCGGCCGTCTTCTCCTCTGGAAACACCATATATTTT
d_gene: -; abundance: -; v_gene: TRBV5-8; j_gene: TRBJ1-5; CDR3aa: CASSLSWLNSNQPQHF; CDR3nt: TGTGCCAGCAGCTTATCATGGCTAAATAGCAATCAGCCCCAGCATTTT
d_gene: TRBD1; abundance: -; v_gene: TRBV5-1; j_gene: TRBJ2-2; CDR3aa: CASSLGQGLRRLTGELFF; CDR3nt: TGCGCCAGCAGCTTAGGACAGGGCCTTCGCAGACTGACCGGGGAGCTGTTTTTT
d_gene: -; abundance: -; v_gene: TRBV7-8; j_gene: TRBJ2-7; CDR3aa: CASSPQTANEQYF; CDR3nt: TGTGCCAGCAGCCCACAGACTGCTAACGAGCAGTACTTC
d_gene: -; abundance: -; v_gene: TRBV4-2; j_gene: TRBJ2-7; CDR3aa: CASSYTVQNEQYF; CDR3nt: TGTGCCAGCAGCTATACGGTCCAGAACGAGCAGTACTTC
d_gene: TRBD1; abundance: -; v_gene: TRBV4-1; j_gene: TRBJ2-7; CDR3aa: CASSHKGVVRGSTEQYF; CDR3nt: TGCGCCAGCAGCCATAAGGGGGTCGTCAGGGGGTCGACCGAGCAGTACTTC
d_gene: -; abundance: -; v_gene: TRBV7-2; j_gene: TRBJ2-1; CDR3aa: CASSFRGFSNNEQFF; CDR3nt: TGTGCCAGCAGCTTTCGGGGATTCTCAAACAATGAGCAGTTCTTC
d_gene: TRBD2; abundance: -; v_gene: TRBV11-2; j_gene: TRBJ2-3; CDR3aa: CASSKEGLAGVTDTQYF; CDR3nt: TGTGCCAGCAGCAAGGAGGGACTAGCGGGGGTCACAGATACGCAGTATTTT
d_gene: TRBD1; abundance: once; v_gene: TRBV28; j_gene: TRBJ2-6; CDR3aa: CASSLTTGGTGANVLTF; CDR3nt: TGTGCCAGCAGCCTGACGACAGGGGGCACAGGGGCCAACGTCCTGACTTTC
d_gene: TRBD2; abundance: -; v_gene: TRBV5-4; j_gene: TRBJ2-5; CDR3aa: CASRYGTSGSQETQYF; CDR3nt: TGTGCCAGCAGATACGGGACTAGCGGTTCCCAAGAGACCCAGTACTTC
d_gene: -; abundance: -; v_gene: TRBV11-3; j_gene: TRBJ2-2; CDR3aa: CASSLEILGDTGELFF; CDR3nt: TGTGCCAGCAGCTTAGAGATTTTGGGGGACACCGGGGAGCTGTTTTTT
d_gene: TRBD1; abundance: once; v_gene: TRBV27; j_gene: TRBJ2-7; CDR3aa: CASSLWGPGQSYEQYF; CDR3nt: TGTGCCAGCAGTTTATGGGGTCCGGGACAGTCCTACGAGCAGTACTTC
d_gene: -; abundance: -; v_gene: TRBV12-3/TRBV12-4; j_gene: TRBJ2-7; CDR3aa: CASSLGQGYEQYF; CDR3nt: TGTGCCAGCAGTTTAGGGCAGGGGTACGAGCAGTACTTC
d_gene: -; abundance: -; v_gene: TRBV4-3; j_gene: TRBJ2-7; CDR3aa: CASSQEEDSSYEQYF; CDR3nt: TGCGCCAGCAGCCAAGAAGAGGACAGCTCCTACGAGCAGTACTTC
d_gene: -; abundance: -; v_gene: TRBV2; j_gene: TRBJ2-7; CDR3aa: CASSERPGRPAYEQYF; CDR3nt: TGTGCCAGCAGTGAAAGGCCGGGACGGCCCGCCTACGAGCAGTACTTC
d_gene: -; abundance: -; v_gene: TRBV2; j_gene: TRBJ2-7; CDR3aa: CASRVAGGEQYF; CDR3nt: TGTGCCAGCAGGGTAGCTGGGGGAGAGCAGTACTTC